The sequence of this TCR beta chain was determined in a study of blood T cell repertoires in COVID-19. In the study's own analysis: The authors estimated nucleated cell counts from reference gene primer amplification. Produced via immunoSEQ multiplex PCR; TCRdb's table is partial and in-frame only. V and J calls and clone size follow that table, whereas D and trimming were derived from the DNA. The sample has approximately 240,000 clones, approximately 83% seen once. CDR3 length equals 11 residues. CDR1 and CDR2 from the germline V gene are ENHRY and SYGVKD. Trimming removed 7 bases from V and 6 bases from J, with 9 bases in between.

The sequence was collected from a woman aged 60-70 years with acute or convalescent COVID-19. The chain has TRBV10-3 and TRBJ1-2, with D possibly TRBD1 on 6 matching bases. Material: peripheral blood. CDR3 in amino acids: CAIKGVDGYTF. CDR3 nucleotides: TGTGCCATCAAGGGGGTGGATGGCTACACCTTC.